This T cell receptor beta chain originates from a study of OX40 agonist ivuxolimab in advanced cancers. Overall study: Three dose-escalation patients had partial responses: one with hepatocellular carcinoma and two with cutaneous melanoma. The study, taken as a whole, reports: Among the nonresponders, some also had low normalized T-cell clonal expansion.

This clone showed up just a few times. Its antigen is unidentified. Other DNA sequences within the sample encode an identical CDR3. With 0 bases removed from V and 5 bases from J, the gap between germline ends came to 7 bases. The CDR3 consists of 13 residues. CDR1 MNHNY and CDR2 SVGAGI come from the germline V gene (reference sequence). Clones were sequenced by immunoSEQ multiplex PCR, and TCRdb holds only the in-frame ones, with some missing. The sample carries 65,000 to 80,000 clones, about 90% recorded once. The sample was CD4+ or CD8+ T cells sorted from blood, taken in a trial of the OX40 agonist ivuxolimab. V gene TRBV6-6 combines with J gene TRBJ2-5, with D maybe TRBD2 (5 bases). This TCR was sampled from an adult with an advanced solid tumor such as melanoma, head and neck, liver or kidney cancer. The CDR3, as DNA: TGTGCCAGCAGTTACTCCAAGCGGGAGACCCAGTACTTC. It translates to CASSYSKRETQYF.